The rows below give T cell receptor beta chains drawn from one sample of a study of blood T cell repertoires in COVID-19. TCRdb's table, derived via immunoSEQ multiplex PCR, lists solely in-frame clones and lacks some. The table shows over 140,000 clones, with approximately 79% occurring only once. The sample taken for sequencing was PBMCs or T cells enriched from blood (not recorded which). The receptors here all came from a woman in her forties or fifties who had recovered from COVID-19. Each CDR3 is given without its conserved first and last residue. Each record gives: V gene, J gene, CDR3 protein.

TRBV7-9	TRBJ1-5	ASSGGRGQGAGQPQH
TRBV29-1	TRBJ2-7	SVRDRVYEQY
TRBV5-1	TRBJ1-1	ASSADSSNTEAF
TRBV28	TRBJ2-5	ASSYYGTQQETQY
TRBV27	TRBJ1-4	ASSLRDSPNEKLF
TRBV14	TRBJ2-1	ASSRLAGGYNEQF
TRBV10-3	TRBJ2-7	AIRGLARYEQY
TRBV6-5	TRBJ2-5	ASSYHWTDIQETQY
TRBV27	TRBJ2-7	ASSRQGSYEQY
TRBV19	TRBJ2-7	ASSIRPGRVDEQY
TRBV7-6	TRBJ2-2	ASSLAATNTGELF
TRBV7-9	TRBJ1-1	ASSLETGRAF